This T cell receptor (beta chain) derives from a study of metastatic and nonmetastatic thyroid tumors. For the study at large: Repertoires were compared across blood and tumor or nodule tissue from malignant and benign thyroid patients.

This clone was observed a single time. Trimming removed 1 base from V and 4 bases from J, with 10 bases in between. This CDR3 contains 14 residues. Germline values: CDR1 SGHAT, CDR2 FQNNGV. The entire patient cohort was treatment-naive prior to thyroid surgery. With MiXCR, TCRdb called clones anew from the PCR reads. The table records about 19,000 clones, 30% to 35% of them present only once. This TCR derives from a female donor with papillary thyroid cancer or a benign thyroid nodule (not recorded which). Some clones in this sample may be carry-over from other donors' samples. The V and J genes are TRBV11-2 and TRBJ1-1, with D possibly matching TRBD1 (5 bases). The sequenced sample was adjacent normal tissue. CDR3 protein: CASSLGGAGTEAFF. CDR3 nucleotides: TGTGCCAGCAGCTTAGGTGGGGCGGGCACTGAAGCTTTCTTT.